The present TCR beta chain was sequenced within a study of blood T cell repertoires in COVID-19. The J segment lost 3 bases and the V segment lost 4 bases, leaving 6 bases of the junction unmatched. Per germline, CDR1 SGHRS and CDR2 YFSETQ. The CDR3 covers 14 residues. Assay: immunoSEQ multiplex PCR; the TCRdb copy retains only in-frame clones and omits some. Altogether around 390,000 clones are present, more than 75% being singletons, with the ten largest covering about 9.4%. The V gene is TRBV5-1, the J gene TRBJ2-7, with 8 bases matching TRBD2. The sequencing input was PBMCs or T cells enriched from blood (not recorded which). This TCR derives from a woman between 50 and 59 years old who had recovered from COVID-19. CDR3 amino acids: CASSPTGLVYEQYF. In DNA form, the CDR3 reads TGCGCCAGCAGCCCTACGGGACTAGTCTACGAGCAGTACTTC.